This TCR beta chain stems from a study of vaccination effects on CD4 cells after COVID-19. Sequencing was preceded by expansion of antigen-specific CD4+ T cells with viral peptide pools in the ViraFEST assay. After more than 8 days in culture, the CD4+ T cells were isolated. Absence of prior SARS-CoV-2 infection characterized the vaccine recipients, who showed negative nucleocapsid antibodies. Here immunoSEQ multiplex PCR was the method, and the copy in TCRdb shows in-frame clones only, minus some. The table includes roughly 27,000 clones, approximately 76% detected once. V was pared by 4 bases and J by 0 bases, with 10 bases between. The CDR3 extends over 14 amino acids. The V gene's germline CDR1 is SGDLS and CDR2 YYNGEE. Of note for this clone: Its cognate antigen is unknown.

V is TRBV9 and J is TRBJ1-1; D ambiguous. The source of this sequence is a human donor who received a COVID-19 vaccine. The sample here was CD4+ T cells from PBMCs cultured with SARS-CoV-2 spike peptides, taken before COVID-19 vaccination. The CDR3 sequence is CASSPTTVNTEAFF. Written as DNA, the CDR3 is TGTGCCAGCAGCCCGACGACGGTGAACACTGAAGCTTTCTTT.